This T cell receptor beta chain is drawn from a study of cytomegalovirus exposure and HLA in healthy donors. 13 Jbeta primers and 60 Vbeta primers were used for the PCR. Here immunoSEQ multiplex PCR was the method, and the copy in TCRdb shows in-frame clones only, minus some. The sample holds 150,000 or so clones; about 77% are singletons and the top ten take about 4%. Findings and limits, study-wide: In most subjects, TCR beta sequences reportedly gave accurate predictions of HLA-A and HLA-B alleles.

On this clone: What it recognizes is unknown. The junction shows a germline mismatch at one end, possibly a read error.

What was sequenced was PBMCs. This clonotype was obtained from a male donor in good health and CMV-seronegative.

The CDR3 coding sequence is TGCAGCGTTGTATCGCAGGGGCGGAACAGTCAGTACTTC. Protein sequence: CSVVSQGRNSQYF. The chain links TRBV29-1 to TRBJ2-4, with D perhaps matching TRBD1 (6 bases). Germline V lookup: CDR1 SQVTM, CDR2 ANQGSEA. The CDR3 covers 13 residues.